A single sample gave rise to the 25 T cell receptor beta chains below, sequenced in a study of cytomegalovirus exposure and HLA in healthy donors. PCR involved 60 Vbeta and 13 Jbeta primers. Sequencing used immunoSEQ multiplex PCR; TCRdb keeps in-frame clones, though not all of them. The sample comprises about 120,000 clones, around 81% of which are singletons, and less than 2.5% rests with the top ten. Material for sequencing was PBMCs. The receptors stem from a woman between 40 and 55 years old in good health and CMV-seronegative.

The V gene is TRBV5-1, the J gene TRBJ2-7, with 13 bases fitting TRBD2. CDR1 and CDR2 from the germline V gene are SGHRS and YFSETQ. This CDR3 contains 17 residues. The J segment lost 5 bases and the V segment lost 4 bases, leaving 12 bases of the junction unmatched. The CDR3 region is CASSTGLAGDENHEQYF. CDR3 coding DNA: TGCGCCAGCAGCACCGGACTAGCGGGGGACGAAAACCACGAGCAGTACTTC.

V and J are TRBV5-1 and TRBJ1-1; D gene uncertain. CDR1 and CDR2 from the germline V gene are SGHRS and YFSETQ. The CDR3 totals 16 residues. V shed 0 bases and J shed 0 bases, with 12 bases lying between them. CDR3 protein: CASSLERLAVNTEAFF. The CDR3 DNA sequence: TGCGCCAGCAGCTTGGAGAGGTTAGCGGTGAACACTGAAGCTTTCTTT.

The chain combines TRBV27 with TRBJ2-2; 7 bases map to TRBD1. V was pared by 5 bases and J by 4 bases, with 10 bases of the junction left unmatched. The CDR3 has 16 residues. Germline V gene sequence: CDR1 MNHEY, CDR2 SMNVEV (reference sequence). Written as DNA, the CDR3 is TGTGCCAGCAGTGTACCGAGGGGGCTCGGCACCGGGGAGCTGTTTTTT. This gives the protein CASSVPRGLGTGELFF.

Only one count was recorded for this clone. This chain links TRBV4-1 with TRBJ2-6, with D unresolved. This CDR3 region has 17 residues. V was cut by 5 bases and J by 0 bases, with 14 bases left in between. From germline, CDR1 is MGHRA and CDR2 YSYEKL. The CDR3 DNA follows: TGCGCCAGCAGCAAATTGGCACAGCCCTCTGGGGCCAACGTCCTGACTTTC. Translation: CASSKLAQPSGANVLTF.

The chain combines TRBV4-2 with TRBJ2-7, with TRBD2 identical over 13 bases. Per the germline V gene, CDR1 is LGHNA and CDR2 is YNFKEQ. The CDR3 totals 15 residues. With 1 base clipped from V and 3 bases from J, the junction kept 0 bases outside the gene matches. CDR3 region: CASSQGLAGGYEQYF. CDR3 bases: TGTGCCAGCAGCCAAGGACTAGCGGGAGGCTACGAGCAGTACTTC.

The CDR3 loop reads CASSWDRATGELFF. The CDR3 bases are TGCGCCAGCAGCTGGGACAGGGCAACCGGGGAGCTGTTTTTT. The chain employs TRBV5-1 and TRBJ2-2; 9 nucleotides agree with TRBD1. Losses at the gene ends were 3 bases for V and 5 bases for J; bases not matched to a gene: 2. Germline V gene lookup returns CDR1 SGHRS and CDR2 YFSETQ. The CDR3 is made up of 14 amino acids.

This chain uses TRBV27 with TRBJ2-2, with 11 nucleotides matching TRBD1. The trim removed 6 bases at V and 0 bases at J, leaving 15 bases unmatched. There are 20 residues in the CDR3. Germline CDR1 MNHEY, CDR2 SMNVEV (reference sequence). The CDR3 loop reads CASSGRRDRGSLTNTGELFF. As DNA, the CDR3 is TGTGCCAGCAGCGGACGCCGGGACAGGGGGAGCCTTACGAACACCGGGGAGCTGTTTTTT.

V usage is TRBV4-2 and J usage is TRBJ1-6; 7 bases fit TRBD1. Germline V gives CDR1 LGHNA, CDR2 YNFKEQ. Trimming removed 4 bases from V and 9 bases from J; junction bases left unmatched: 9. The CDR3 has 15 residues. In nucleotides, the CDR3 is TGTGCCAGCAGCCGAGAAAGGGACAGCCTTTCACCCCTCCACTTT. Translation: CASSRERDSLSPLHF.

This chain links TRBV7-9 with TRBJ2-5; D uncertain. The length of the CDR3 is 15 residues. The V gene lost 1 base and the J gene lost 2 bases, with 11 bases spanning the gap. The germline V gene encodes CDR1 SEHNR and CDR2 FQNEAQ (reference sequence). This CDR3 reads CASSLDTPRQETQYF. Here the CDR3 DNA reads TGTGCCAGCAGCTTAGATACGCCCAGACAAGAGACCCAGTACTTC.

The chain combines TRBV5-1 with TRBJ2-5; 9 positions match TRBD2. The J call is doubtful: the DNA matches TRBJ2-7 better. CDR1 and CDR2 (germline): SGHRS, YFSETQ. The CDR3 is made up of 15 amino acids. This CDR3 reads CASSLVGTSMYEQYF. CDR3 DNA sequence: TGCGCCAGCAGCTTGGTTGGGACTAGCATGTACGAGCAGTACTTC.

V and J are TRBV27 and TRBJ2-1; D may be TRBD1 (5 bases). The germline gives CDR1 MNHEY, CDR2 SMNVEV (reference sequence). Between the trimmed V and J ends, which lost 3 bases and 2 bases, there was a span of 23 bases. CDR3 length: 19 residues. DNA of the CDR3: TGTGCCAGCAGTTTGTCGGGCAGTCTCGACAGTCTCGCCTACAATGAGCAGTTCTTC. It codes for CASSLSGSLDSLAYNEQFF.

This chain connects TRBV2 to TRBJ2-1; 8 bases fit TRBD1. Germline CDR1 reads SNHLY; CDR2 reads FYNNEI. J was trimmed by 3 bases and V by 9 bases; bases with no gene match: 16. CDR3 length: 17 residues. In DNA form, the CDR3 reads TGTGCCAGTCCGCAAATCGTCCAGGGGGCTAACTACAATGAGCAGTTCTTC. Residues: CASPQIVQGANYNEQFF. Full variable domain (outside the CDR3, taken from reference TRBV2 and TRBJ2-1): EPEVTQTPSHQVTQMGQEVILRCVPISNHLYFYWYRQILGQKVEFLVSFYNNEISEKSEIFDDQFSVERPDGSNFTLKIRSTKLEDSAMYFCASPQIVQGANYNEQFFGPGTRLTVL.

The CDR3 reads CASRKGQANYGYTF. CDR3 sequence (DNA): TGTGCCAGCAGGAAGGGACAGGCAAACTATGGCTACACCTTC. The gene calls are TRBV6-5 and TRBJ1-2, with 8 bases that match TRBD1. The CDR3 consists of 14 residues. Germline V gene data show CDR1 as MNHEY and CDR2 as SVGAGI. V shed 6 bases and J 2 bases; nucleotides not matched to a gene: 5.

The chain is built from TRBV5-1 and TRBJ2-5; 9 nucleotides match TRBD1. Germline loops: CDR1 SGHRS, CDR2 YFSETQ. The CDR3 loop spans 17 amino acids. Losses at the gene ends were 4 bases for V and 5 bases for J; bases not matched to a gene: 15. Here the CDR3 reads CASSGTGQGKLGETQYF. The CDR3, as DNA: TGCGCCAGCAGCGGGACGGGACAGGGAAAACTAGGGGAGACCCAGTACTTC.

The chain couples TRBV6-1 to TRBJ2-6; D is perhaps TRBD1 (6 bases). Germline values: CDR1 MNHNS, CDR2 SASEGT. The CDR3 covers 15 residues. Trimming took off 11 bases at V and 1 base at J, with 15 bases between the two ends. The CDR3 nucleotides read TGTGCCTCGGACAGTCAGAAGTCTGGGGCCAACGTCCTGACTTTC. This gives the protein CASDSQKSGANVLTF.

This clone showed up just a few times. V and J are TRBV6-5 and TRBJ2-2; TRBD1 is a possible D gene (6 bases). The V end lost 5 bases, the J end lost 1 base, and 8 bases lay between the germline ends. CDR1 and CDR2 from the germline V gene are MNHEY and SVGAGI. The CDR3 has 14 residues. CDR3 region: CASSQTGNTGELFF. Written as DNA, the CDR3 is TGTGCCAGCAGTCAGACAGGGAACACCGGGGAGCTGTTTTTT.

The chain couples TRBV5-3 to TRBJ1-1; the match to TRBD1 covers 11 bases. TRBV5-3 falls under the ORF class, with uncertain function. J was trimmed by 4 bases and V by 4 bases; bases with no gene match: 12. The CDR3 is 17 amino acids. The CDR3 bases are TGTGCCAGAAGCCGACCGGGACAGGGGGTGGGAAGCACTGAAGCTTTCTTT. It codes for CARSRPGQGVGSTEAFF.

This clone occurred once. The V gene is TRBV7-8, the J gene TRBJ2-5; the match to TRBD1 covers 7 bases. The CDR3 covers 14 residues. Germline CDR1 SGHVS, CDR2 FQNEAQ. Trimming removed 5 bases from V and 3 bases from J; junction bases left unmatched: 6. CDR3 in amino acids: CASSERDSKETQYF. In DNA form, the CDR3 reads TGTGCCAGCAGCGAACGGGACAGCAAAGAGACCCAGTACTTC.

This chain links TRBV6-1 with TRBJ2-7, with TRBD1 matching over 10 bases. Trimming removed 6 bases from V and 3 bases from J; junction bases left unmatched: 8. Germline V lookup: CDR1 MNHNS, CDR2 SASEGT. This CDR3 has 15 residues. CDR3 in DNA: TGTGCCAGCAGGCTCCCCGGGACAGGGGTCTACGAGCAGTACTTC. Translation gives CASRLPGTGVYEQYF.

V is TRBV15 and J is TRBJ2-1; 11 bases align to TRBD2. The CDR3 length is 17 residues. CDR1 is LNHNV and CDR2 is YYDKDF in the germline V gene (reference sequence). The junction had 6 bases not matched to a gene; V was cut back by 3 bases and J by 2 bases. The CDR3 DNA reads TGTGCCACCAGCAGGACTTTAGCGGGAGGGGCCTACAATGAGCAGTTCTTC. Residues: CATSRTLAGGAYNEQFF.

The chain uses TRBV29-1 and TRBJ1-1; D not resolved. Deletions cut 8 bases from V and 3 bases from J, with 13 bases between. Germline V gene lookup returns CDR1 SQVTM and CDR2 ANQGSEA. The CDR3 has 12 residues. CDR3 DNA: TGCAGCTTGTCAGACGGAGACACTGAAGCTTTCTTT. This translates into CSLSDGDTEAFF.

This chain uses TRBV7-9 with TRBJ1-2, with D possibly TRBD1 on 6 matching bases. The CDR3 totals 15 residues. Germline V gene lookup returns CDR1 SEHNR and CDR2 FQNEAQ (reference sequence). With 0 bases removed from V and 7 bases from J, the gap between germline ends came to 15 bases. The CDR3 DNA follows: TGTGCCAGCAGCTTAGCGCGGGGGGGCGCTTTTGGCTACACCTTC. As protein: CASSLARGGAFGYTF.

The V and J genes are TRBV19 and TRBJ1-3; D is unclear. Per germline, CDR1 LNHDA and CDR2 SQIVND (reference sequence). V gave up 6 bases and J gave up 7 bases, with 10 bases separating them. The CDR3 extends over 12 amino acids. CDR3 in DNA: TGTGCCAGTAGATCCCTCGGGAACACCATATATTTT. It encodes CASRSLGNTIYF.

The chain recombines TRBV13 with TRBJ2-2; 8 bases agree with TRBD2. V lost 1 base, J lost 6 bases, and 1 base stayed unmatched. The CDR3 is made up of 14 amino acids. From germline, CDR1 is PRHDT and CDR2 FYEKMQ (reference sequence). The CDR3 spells CASSLVGLAGELFF. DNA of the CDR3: TGTGCCAGCAGCTTAGTGGGACTAGCCGGGGAGCTGTTTTTT.

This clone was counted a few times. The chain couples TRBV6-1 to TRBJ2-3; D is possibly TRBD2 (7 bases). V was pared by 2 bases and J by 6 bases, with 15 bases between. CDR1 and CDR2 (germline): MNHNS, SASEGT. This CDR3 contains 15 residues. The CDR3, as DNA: TGTGCCAGCAGTGAAATGTGGGGGGGCCGGGATACGCAGTATTTT. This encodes CASSEMWGGRDTQYF.